Listed here is a single TCR beta chain. CD45RO negativity and positive selection for CCR7 defined naive CD8 cells, a population that excluded terminally differentiated effector memory CD45RA+ cells. The data were taken from a study of shared clonotypes between healthy human individuals. Assay used: immunoSEQ multiplex PCR; TCRdb lists only in-frame clones, some missing. The data contain 650,000 to 800,000 clones, approximately 90% of them seen just once; the ten biggest clones take up approximately 22%. The germline V gene encodes CDR1 SGHRS and CDR2 YFSETQ. The ends were cut back, 0 bases at V and 4 bases at J, with 10 bases in the middle. This CDR3 spans 15 amino acids.

V usage is TRBV5-1 and J usage is TRBJ2-2; D gene uncertain. The TCR sequence derives from a man aged 25 to 40 in good health. Source material: naive CD8+ T cells sorted from blood. For the CDR3, the DNA is TGCGCCAGCAGCTTGGACGATCCCCGCACCGGGGAGCTGTTTTTT. This translates into CASSLDDPRTGELFF.